The T cell receptor beta chain under discussion was sequenced for a study of blood T cell repertoires in COVID-19. The junction had 5 bases not matched to a gene; V was cut back by 5 bases and J by 1 base. The CDR3 is made up of 16 amino acids. Germline loops: CDR1 LNHDA, CDR2 SQIVND (reference sequence). Produced via immunoSEQ multiplex PCR; TCRdb's table is partial and in-frame only. The sample lists about 230,000 clones, more than 80% occurring once. This TCR came from a man younger than 45 with COVID-19, enrolled during active disease. V usage is TRBV19 and J usage is TRBJ2-7; TRBD2 aligns across 13 bases. The sequenced sample was peripheral blood. CDR3 nucleotides: TGTGCCAGTAGTCGGACTAGCGGGAGTCTTTCCTACGAGCAGTACTTC. Residues: CASSRTSGSLSYEQYF.